What follows are 25 T cell receptor beta chains derived from one specimen sequenced in a study of a mutant IDH1 vaccine in newly diagnosed glioma. TCRdb's table, derived via immunoSEQ multiplex PCR, lists solely in-frame clones and lacks some. The sample gives about 50,000 clones, about 92% of which show up once; less than 2.5% is in the top ten. Time point in this sample: week 35, safety follow-up. Vaccination used 300 ug of mutant IDH1 20-mer peptide per dose, with topical imiquimod. These receptors have no identified antigens. The material was PBMCs, obtained from a glioma patient whose treatment included an IDH1 peptide vaccine. All receptors come from a man between 45 and 60 years old with glioma.

The chain has TRBV7-9 and TRBJ2-5; 13 bases fit TRBD2. V lost 5 bases to trimming and J lost 1 base; unmatched junction nucleotides: 4. The germline CDR1 and CDR2 sequences are SEHNR and FQNEAQ (reference sequence). The length of the CDR3 is 16 residues. The CDR3 here is CASSLRTSGGQETQYF. The CDR3, as DNA: TGTGCCAGCAGCCTCCGGACTAGCGGGGGCCAAGAGACCCAGTACTTC. Full variable domain (missing parts from reference TRBV7-9 and TRBJ2-5): DTGVSQNPRHKITKRGQNVTFRCDPISEHNRLYWYRQTLGQGPEFLTYFQNEAQLEKSRLLSDRFSAERPKGSFSTLEIQRTEQGDSAMYLCASSLRTSGGQETQYFGPGTRLLVL.

The CDR3 here is CASSQGFGAGEQFF. In nucleotides, the CDR3 is TGCGCCAGCAGCCAAGGGTTCGGGGCGGGTGAGCAGTTCTTC. The rearrangement uses TRBV4-3 and TRBJ2-1; either TRBD1 or TRBD2 may fit D (5 bases each). V was shortened by 1 base and J by 9 bases, with 13 bases between the two germline ends. Looked up from germline, CDR1 is LGHNA and CDR2 is YSLEER. The CDR3 length is 14 residues.

The chain carries TRBV7-6 and TRBJ1-5; D uncertain. CDR1 and CDR2 from the germline V gene are SGHVS and FNYEAQ. The CDR3 contains 13 residues. V lost 2 bases and J 8 bases, leaving 10 bases between the germline ends. The CDR3 DNA follows: TGTGCCAGCAGCTTAACAAGTAATGAGCCCCAGCATTTT. Its translation is CASSLTSNEPQHF.

The chain links TRBV27 to TRBJ2-2; D possibly corresponds to TRBD2 (7 bases). V was clipped by 5 bases and J by 1 base, with 20 bases between them. This CDR3 is built from 18 residues. Germline V lookup: CDR1 MNHEY, CDR2 SMNVEV (reference sequence). The CDR3 reads CASSRLRGGFRNTGELFF. The DNA for the CDR3 is TGTGCCAGCAGTCGCCTGAGGGGGGGCTTCCGGAACACCGGGGAGCTGTTTTTT.

The J gene is TRBJ1-4, the V gene TRBV10-3; D is perhaps TRBD1 (6 bases). The CDR3 contains 18 residues. V dropped 3 bases and J dropped 4 bases, with 21 bases sitting between them. Germline V lookup: CDR1 ENHRY, CDR2 SYGVKD. CDR3 sequence: CAISEGGLTEGGNEKLFF. The CDR3 DNA sequence: TGTGCCATCAGTGAAGGGGGTCTGACGGAAGGAGGTAATGAAAAACTGTTTTTT.

V gene TRBV19 combines with J gene TRBJ1-1; no firm D call. From germline, CDR1 is LNHDA and CDR2 SQIVND (reference sequence). The ends were cut back, 5 bases at V and 2 bases at J, with 24 bases in the middle. The CDR3 extends over 18 amino acids. CDR3 sequence reads: CASSSRKGIGKGNTEAFF. The CDR3 nucleotides read TGTGCCAGTAGTTCCCGGAAAGGGATCGGGAAAGGAAACACTGAAGCTTTCTTT.

The chain has TRBV5-1 and TRBJ1-2; 8 nucleotides line up with TRBD1. The germline CDR1 and CDR2 sequences are SGHRS and YFSETQ. V trimming: 0 bases; J trimming: 6 bases; junction bases outside the gene matches: 16. The CDR3 is 18 residues long. Written as DNA, the CDR3 is TGCGCCAGCAGCTTGGGGGGACAAACTCGGACAGGGCGTGATGGCTACACCTTC. Translating gives CASSLGGQTRTGRDGYTF.

The chain employs TRBV27 and TRBJ2-3; tentative D call: TRBD2 (6 bases). V was clipped by 4 bases and J by 7 bases, with 18 bases between them. CDR1 is MNHEY, CDR2 SMNVEV, per germline (reference sequence). The CDR3 contains 15 residues. Written as DNA, the CDR3 is TGTGCCAGCAGTTCCCTTGAGGGAGGATCCCATACGCAGTATTTT. This encodes CASSSLEGGSHTQYF.

The chain has TRBV7-9 and TRBJ2-3; TRBD2 aligns across 9 bases. The CDR3 totals 16 residues. With V trimmed by 5 bases and J by 4 bases, 10 bases remained unmatched. CDR1 is SEHNR and CDR2 is FQNEAQ in the germline V gene (reference sequence). The CDR3 loop reads CASSPPFGGRADTQYF. DNA of the CDR3: TGTGCCAGCAGCCCTCCCTTCGGCGGGAGGGCAGATACGCAGTATTTT.

J is TRBJ2-7 and V is TRBV19; the D is unclear. The CDR3 length is 13 residues. V dropped 4 bases and J dropped 6 bases, with 13 bases sitting between them. Germline lookup yields CDR1 LNHDA and CDR2 SQIVND (reference sequence). DNA of the CDR3: TGTGCCAGTAGTAGCTCTTTCGGTACCGAGCAGTACTTC. It yields the protein CASSSSFGTEQYF.

The chain employs TRBV4-1 and TRBJ1-2; 10 bases are a match to TRBD1. CDR1 is MGHRA and CDR2 is YSYEKL in the germline V gene. V lost 5 bases, J lost 6 bases, and 18 bases stayed unmatched. There are 18 residues in the CDR3. CDR3 DNA: TGCGCCAGCAGCTTAGACGCACTTCCGGGGACAGGGGACAATGGCTACACCTTC. As protein: CASSLDALPGTGDNGYTF.

The chain recombines TRBV9 with TRBJ2-5; D is possibly TRBD2 (6 bases). The CDR3 is 15 residues long. Germline CDR1 is SGDLS and CDR2 is YYNGEE. V lost 4 bases and J lost 0, with 13 bases in between. The CDR3 bases are TGTGCCAGCAGCCCGGAGGGCGACTACCAAGAGACCCAGTACTTC. Encoded protein: CASSPEGDYQETQYF.

V gene TRBV7-2 combines with J gene TRBJ2-4; D possibly uses TRBD1 or TRBD2 (5 bases each). There are 16 residues in the CDR3. Trimming removed 3 bases at V and 0 bases at J, with 12 bases between. CDR1 and CDR2 from the germline V gene are SGHTA and FQGNSA. The CDR3 region has the DNA TGTGCCAGCAGCTTGAGAGGTGGGGGAGCCAAAAACATTCAGTACTTC. Amino acid sequence: CASSLRGGGAKNIQYF. The variable domain in full, completed from reference TRBV7-2 and TRBJ2-4, reads GAGVSQSPSNKVTEKGKDVELRCDPISGHTALYWYRQSLGQGLEFLIYFQGNSAPDKSGLPSDRFSAERTGGSVSTLTIQRTQQEDSAVYLCASSLRGGGAKNIQYFGAGTRLSVL.

The gene calls are TRBV5-8 and TRBJ2-1; 7 nucleotides agree with TRBD2. V lost 3 bases, J lost 8 bases, and 11 bases stayed unmatched. Germline V gives CDR1 SGHTS, CDR2 YDEGEE. The CDR3 runs to 15 residues. Here the CDR3 reads CASSSGLVVGDEQFF. The CDR3, as DNA: TGTGCCAGCAGCTCCGGACTAGTCGTTGGCGATGAGCAGTTCTTC.

The chain links TRBV9 to TRBJ2-4; D is unclear. Germline CDR1 and CDR2: SGDLS and YYNGEE. This CDR3 has 17 amino acids. V was cut by 4 bases and J by 0 bases, with 17 bases left in between. CDR3 DNA: TGTGCCAGCAGCCCTCACTTAGACGGCCTAGCCAAAAACATTCAGTACTTC. Its translation: CASSPHLDGLAKNIQYF.

This clone is a singleton in its sample. The gene calls are TRBV6-4 and TRBJ1-2; TRBD1 matches 9 bases. Germline CDR1 is MRHNA and CDR2 is SNTAGT. CDR3 size: 13 residues. V shed 6 bases and J 8 bases; nucleotides not matched to a gene: 7. CDR3 loop: CASRPGQGGGYTF. The CDR3 DNA sequence: TGTGCCAGCAGACCGGGACAGGGCGGGGGCTACACCTTC.

The chain carries TRBV30 and TRBJ2-5, with TRBD2 as a possible D gene (5 bases). CDR1 is GTSNPN, CDR2 SVGIG, per germline (reference sequence). V was clipped by 3 bases and J by 2 bases, with 10 bases between them. This CDR3 has 13 residues. This CDR3 is CAWRSSGQETQYF. CDR3 DNA sequence: TGTGCCTGGAGGTCAAGCGGACAAGAGACCCAGTACTTC.

The genes are TRBV5-4 and TRBJ1-1; D is unresolved. Trimming removed 5 bases at V and 2 bases at J, with 7 bases between. The germline gives CDR1 SGHNT, CDR2 YYREEE (reference sequence). The CDR3 sequence is 12 residues long. CDR3 sequence: CASRTPNTEAFF. DNA for the CDR3: TGTGCCAGCAGAACACCTAACACTGAAGCTTTCTTT.

In nucleotides, the CDR3 is TGTGCCAGCAGCACGTGGGAGGACACAGATACGCAGTATTTT. Its protein is CASSTWEDTDTQYF. V gene TRBV7-9 combines with J gene TRBJ2-3; D may be TRBD2 (6 bases). V lost 5 bases and J lost 2, with 11 bases in between. The CDR3 length is 14 residues. Germline assignment: CDR1 SEHNR and CDR2 FQNEAQ (reference sequence).

This chain joins TRBV28 and TRBJ1-2; no definite D call. CDR3 length: 12 residues. V dropped 1 base and J dropped 5 bases, with 5 bases sitting between them. From germline, CDR1 is MDHEN and CDR2 SYDVKM. The CDR3: CASSLLDYGYTF. CDR3 DNA: TGTGCCAGCAGTTTATTGGATTATGGCTACACCTTC.

The rearrangement joins TRBV6-1 to TRBJ2-7, with D tentatively TRBD1 (5 bases). Germline lookup yields CDR1 MNHNS and CDR2 SASEGT. V lost 3 bases and J lost 2, with 8 bases in between. This CDR3 region has 13 residues. The CDR3 spells CASSETETYEQYF. CDR3 nucleotide sequence: TGTGCCAGCAGTGAGACAGAGACCTACGAGCAGTACTTC.

This chain joins TRBV27 and TRBJ2-5; 11 nucleotides match TRBD1. The CDR3 runs 13 residues. Germline V gives CDR1 MNHEY, CDR2 SMNVEV (reference sequence). J gave up 5 bases and V 9 bases, and 5 bases lay outside the gene matches. CDR3 in amino acids: CASGQGAGETQYF. Written as DNA, the CDR3 is TGTGCCAGTGGACAGGGGGCTGGGGAGACCCAGTACTTC.

The rearrangement joins TRBV18 to TRBJ2-7, with 9 bases identical to TRBD2. This CDR3 spans 13 amino acids. The germline V gene has CDR1 KGHSH and CDR2 LQKENI. V was pared by 3 bases and J by 4 bases, with 1 base of the junction left unmatched. The CDR3 reads CASSPTSGYEQYF. The CDR3 DNA reads TGTGCCAGCTCACCGACTAGCGGTTACGAGCAGTACTTC.

V usage is TRBV2 and J usage is TRBJ2-3; no clear D gene. Per the germline V gene, CDR1 is SNHLY and CDR2 is FYNNEI. Trimming took 6 bases from V and 3 from J, leaving 13 bases between them. CDR3 length: 14 residues. CDR3 DNA: TGTGCCAGCAGGTACTGGGGTTGGACAGATACGCAGTATTTT. Its protein product is CASRYWGWTDTQYF.

The chain recombines TRBV6-4 with TRBJ2-2; D gene unclear. Germline loops: CDR1 MRHNA, CDR2 SNTAGT. V lost 0 bases and J 3 bases, leaving 11 bases between the germline ends. There are 16 residues in the CDR3. The CDR3 loop is CASSDSGLSDTGELFF. The CDR3 DNA is TGTGCCAGCAGTGACTCAGGGCTTTCCGACACCGGGGAGCTGTTTTTT.